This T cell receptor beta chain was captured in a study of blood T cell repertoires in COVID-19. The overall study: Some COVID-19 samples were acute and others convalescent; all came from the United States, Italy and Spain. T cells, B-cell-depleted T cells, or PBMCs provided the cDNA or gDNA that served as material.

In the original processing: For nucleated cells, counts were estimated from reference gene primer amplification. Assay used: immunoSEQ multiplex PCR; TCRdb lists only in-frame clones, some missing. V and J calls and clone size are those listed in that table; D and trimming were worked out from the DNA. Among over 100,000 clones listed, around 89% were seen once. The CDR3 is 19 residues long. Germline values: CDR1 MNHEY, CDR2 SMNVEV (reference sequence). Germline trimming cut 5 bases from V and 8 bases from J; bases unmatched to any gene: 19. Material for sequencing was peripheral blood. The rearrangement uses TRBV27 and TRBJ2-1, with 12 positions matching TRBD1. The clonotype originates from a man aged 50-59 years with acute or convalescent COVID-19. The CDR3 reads CASSPGTGGARAINYEQFF. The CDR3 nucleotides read TGTGCCAGCAGTCCCGGGACAGGGGGCGCGCGGGCCATTAACTATGAGCAGTTCTTC.